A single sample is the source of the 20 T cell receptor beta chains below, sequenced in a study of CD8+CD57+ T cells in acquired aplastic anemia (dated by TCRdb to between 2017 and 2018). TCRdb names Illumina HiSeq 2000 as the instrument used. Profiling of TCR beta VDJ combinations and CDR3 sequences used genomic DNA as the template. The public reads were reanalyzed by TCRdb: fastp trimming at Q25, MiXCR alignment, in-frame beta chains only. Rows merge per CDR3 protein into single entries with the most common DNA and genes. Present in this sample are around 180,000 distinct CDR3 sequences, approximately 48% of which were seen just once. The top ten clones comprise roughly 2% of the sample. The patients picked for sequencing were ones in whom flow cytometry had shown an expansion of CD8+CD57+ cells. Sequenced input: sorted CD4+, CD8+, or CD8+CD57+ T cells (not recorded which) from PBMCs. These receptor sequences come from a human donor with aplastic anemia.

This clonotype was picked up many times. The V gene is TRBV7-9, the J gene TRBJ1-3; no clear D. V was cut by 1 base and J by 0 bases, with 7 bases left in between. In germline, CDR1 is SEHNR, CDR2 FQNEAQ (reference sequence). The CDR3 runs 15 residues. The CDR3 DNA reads TGTGCCAGCAGCTTAGGTGGGAGCTCTGGAAACACCATATATTTT. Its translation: CASSLGGSSGNTIYF. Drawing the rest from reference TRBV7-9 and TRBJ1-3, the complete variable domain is DTGVSQNPRHKITKRGQNVTFRCDPISEHNRLYWYRQTLGQGPEFLTYFQNEAQLEKSRLLSDRFSAERPKGSFSTLEIQRTEQGDSAMYLCASSLGGSSGNTIYFGEGSWLTVV.

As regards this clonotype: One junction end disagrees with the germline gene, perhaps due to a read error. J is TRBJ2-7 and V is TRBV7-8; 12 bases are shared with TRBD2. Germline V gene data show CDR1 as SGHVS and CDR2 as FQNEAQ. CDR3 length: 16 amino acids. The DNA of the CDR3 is TGTGCCAACAGCTTAGCTCTAGCGGGAGGGAGCTACGAGCAGTACTTC. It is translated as CANSLALAGGSYEQYF.

CDR3 residues: CASSYTSGVYEQYF. The CDR3 nucleotides are TGTGCCAGCAGCTATACTAGCGGGGTCTACGAGCAGTACTTC. This chain joins TRBV7-2 and TRBJ2-5; 10 nucleotides agree with TRBD2. The closer fit of TRBJ2-7 to the DNA end suggests the J call may be wrong. The CDR3 covers 14 residues. Germline CDR1 and CDR2: SGHTA and FQGNSA.

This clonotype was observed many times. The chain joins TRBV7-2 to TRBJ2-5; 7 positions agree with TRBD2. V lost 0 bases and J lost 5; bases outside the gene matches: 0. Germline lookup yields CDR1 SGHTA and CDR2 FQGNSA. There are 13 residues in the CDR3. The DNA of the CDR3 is TGTGCCAGCAGCTTAGCGGGGGGGGAGACCCAGTACTTC. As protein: CASSLAGGETQYF.

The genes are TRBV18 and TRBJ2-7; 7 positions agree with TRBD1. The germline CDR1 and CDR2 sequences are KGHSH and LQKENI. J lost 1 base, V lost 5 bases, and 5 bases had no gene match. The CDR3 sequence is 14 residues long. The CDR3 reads CASSSGQVSYEQYF. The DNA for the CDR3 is TGTGCCAGCTCAAGCGGACAGGTTTCCTACGAGCAGTACTTC.

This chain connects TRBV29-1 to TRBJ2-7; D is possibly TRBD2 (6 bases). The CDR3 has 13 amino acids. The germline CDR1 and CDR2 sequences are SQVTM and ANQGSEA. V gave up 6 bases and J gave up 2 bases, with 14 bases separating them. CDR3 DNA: TGCAGCGTCCTGACTAGTAGGGCCTACGAGCAGTACTTC. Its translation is CSVLTSRAYEQYF.

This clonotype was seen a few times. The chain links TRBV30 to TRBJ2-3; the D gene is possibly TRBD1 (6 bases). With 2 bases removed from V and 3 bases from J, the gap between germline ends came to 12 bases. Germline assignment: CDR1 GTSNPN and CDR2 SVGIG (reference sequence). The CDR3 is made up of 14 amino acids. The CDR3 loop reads CAWSRQVATDTQYF. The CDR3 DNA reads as TGTGCCTGGAGTAGACAGGTAGCGACAGATACGCAGTATTTT.

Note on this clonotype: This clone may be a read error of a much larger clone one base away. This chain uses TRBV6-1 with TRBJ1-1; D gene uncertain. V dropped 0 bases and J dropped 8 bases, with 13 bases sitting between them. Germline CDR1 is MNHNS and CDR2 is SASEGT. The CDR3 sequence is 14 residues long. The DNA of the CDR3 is TGTGCCAGCAGTGAAGCGCCTCAGGACGGCGAAGCTTTCTTT. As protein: CASSEAPQDGEAFF.

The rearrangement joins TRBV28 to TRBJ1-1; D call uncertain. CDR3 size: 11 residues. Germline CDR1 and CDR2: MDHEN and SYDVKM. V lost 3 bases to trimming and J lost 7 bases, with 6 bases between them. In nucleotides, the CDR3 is TGTGCCAGCAGTTTGTTTGGTGAAGCTTTCTTT. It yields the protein CASSLFGEAFF.

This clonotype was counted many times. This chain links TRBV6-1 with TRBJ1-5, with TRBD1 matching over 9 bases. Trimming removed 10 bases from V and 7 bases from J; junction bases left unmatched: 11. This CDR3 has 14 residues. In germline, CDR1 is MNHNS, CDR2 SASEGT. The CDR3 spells CATRDRAFDQPQHF. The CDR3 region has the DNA TGTGCCACTCGGGACAGGGCCTTCGACCAGCCCCAGCATTTT.

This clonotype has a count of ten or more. The CDR3 here is CASSSSSQGSNQPQHF. The CDR3 DNA sequence: TGTGCCAGCAGCTCTTCATCTCAAGGGAGCAATCAGCCCCAGCATTTT. The chain carries TRBV7-6 and TRBJ1-5; D gene unclear. In germline, CDR1 is SGHVS, CDR2 FNYEAQ. The CDR3 extends over 16 amino acids. V lost 4 bases and J 1 base, leaving 14 bases between the germline ends. Full variable domain (remainder filled in from reference TRBV7-6 and TRBJ1-5): GAGVSQSPRYKVTKRGQDVALRCDPISGHVSLYWYRQALGQGPEFLTYFNYEAQQDKSGLPNDRFSAERPEGSISTLTIQRTEQRDSAMYRCASSSSSQGSNQPQHFGDGTRLSIL.

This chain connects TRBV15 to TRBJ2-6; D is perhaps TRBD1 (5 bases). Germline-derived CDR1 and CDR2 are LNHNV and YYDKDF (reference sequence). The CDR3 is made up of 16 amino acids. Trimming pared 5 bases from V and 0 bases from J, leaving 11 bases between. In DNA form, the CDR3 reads TGTGCCACCAGCTCCCGACAGAACTCTGGGGCCAACGTCCTGACTTTC. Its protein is CATSSRQNSGANVLTF.

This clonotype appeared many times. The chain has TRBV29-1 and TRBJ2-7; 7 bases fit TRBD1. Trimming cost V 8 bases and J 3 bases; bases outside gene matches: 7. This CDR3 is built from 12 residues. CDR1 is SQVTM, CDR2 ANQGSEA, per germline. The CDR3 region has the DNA TGCAGCACCCGGGACAGCCTCTACGAGCAGTACTTC. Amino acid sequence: CSTRDSLYEQYF.

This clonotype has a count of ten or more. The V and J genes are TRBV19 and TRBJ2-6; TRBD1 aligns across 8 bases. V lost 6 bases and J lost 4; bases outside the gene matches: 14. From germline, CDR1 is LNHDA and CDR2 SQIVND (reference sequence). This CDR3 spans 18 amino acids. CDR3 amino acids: CASRGQAEPSSGANVLTF. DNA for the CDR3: TGTGCCAGTAGGGGACAGGCAGAGCCCTCTTCCGGGGCCAACGTCCTGACTTTC.

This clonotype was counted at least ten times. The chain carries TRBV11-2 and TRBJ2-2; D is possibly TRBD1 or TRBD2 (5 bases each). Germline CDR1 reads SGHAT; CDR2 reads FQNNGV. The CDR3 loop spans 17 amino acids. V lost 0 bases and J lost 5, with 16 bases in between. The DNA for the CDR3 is TGTGCCAGCAGCTTAGAAGCCGGGACGGTTACTACCGGGGAGCTGTTTTTT. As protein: CASSLEAGTVTTGELFF.

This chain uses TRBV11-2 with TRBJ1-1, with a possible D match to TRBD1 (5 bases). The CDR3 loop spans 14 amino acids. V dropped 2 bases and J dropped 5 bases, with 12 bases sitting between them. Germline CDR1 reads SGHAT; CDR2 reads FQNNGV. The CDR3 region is CASSLLGWGTEAFF. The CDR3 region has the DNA TGTGCCAGCAGCTTACTAGGGTGGGGGACTGAAGCTTTCTTT.

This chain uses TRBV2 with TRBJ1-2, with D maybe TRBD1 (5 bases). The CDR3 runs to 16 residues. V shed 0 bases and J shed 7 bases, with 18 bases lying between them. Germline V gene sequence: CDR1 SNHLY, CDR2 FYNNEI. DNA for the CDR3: TGTGCCAGCAGTGAAGCCTGGTCCCGCAGGGATCGTGGCTACACCTTC. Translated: CASSEAWSRRDRGYTF. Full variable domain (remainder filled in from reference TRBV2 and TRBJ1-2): EPEVTQTPSHQVTQMGQEVILRCVPISNHLYFYWYRQILGQKVEFLVSFYNNEISEKSEIFDDQFSVERPDGSNFTLKIRSTKLEDSAMYFCASSEAWSRRDRGYTFGSGTRLTVV.

The CDR3 coding sequence is TGTGCCAGCAGTGAAGGGGAGGTGAACACTGAAGCTTTCTTT. Its translation: CASSEGEVNTEAFF. V and J are TRBV2 and TRBJ1-1; D gene unclear. Deletions cut 1 base from V and 0 bases from J, with 6 bases between. Germline CDR1 reads SNHLY; CDR2 reads FYNNEI. This CDR3 has 14 residues.

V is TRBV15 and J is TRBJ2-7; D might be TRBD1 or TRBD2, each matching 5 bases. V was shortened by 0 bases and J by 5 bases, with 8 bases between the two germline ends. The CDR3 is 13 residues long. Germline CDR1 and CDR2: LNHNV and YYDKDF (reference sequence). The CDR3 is CATSRDRDHEQYF. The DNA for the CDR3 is TGTGCCACCAGCAGAGACAGGGACCACGAGCAGTACTTC.

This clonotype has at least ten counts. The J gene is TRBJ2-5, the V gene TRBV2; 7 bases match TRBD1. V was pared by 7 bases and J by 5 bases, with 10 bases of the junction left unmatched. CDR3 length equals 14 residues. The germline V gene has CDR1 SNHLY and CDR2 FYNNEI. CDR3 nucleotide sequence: TGTGCCAGCAAAACTTACAGGGGCGGGGAGACCCAGTACTTC. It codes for CASKTYRGGETQYF.